One sample yielded the 5 T cell receptor beta chains listed below, sequenced in a study of tumor-infiltrating lymphocytes in primary liver carcinoma. Co-extracted RNA and DNA came from roughly 21-30 mg of unsorted bulk tissue. Starting material of roughly 0.45 ug total RNA yielded TCR beta cDNA via a constant-region primer. Construction of TCR beta libraries relied on three successive nested multiplex PCR rounds employing slightly modified ARM-PCR. Amplification in the first two PCR rounds was performed using TRBV1-TRBV30 forward primers and a C-beta reverse primer for 10 cycles each. TCRdb itself ran the multiplex PCR reads through MiXCR, one entry per CDR3 protein. This sample has about 78,000 distinct CDR3 sequences, with 55% to 75% found just once. Sequencing was done on a sample of liver tumor tissue from sampling region 4. Subset indicated: tumor region T4, right-lateral pole. The receptors stem from a man aged 35-49 years with primary liver carcinoma and hepatitis B virus infection.

As for this clonotype: This likely comes from a read error, as the CDR3 has no conserved phenylalanine or tryptophan at its end. J is TRBJ1-4 and V is TRBV11-2; D is possibly TRBD1 (5 bases). The CDR3 extends over 14 amino acids. Germline V gene data show CDR1 as SGHAT and CDR2 as FQNNGV. CDR3 protein: CTSSLEVGDERLFY. The CDR3 DNA reads TGTACCAGCAGCTTAGAGGTTGGGGACGAAAGACTGTTTTAT.

Worth noting for this clonotype: One end of the junction does not line up with germline, which may come from a read error. V gene TRBV2 combines with J gene TRBJ1-4; D call uncertain. Per the germline V gene, CDR1 is SNHLY and CDR2 is FYNNEI. This CDR3 comprises 12 residues. In DNA form, the CDR3 reads TGTGCCAGCAATGAAGGTCCCGAAAAACTGTTTTTT. It specifies CASNEGPEKLFF.

Comment on this clonotype: A much larger clone is a single base away; this may be a read error. The chain carries TRBV2 and TRBJ2-7, with D maybe TRBD2 (6 bases). Germline-derived CDR1 and CDR2 are SNHLY and FYNNEI. Trimming left V 10 bases short and J 6 bases short, with 19 bases between. This CDR3 region has 13 residues. For the CDR3, the DNA is TGTGCCAACCACACGGGACTCGCAACCGAGCAGTACTTC. Translating it yields CANHTGLATEQYF. Using reference TRBV2 and TRBJ2-7 for the parts outside the CDR3, the full variable domain is EPEVTQTPSHQVTQMGQEVILRCVPISNHLYFYWYRQILGQKVEFLVSFYNNEISEKSEIFDDQFSVERPDGSNFTLKIRSTKLEDSAMYFCANHTGLATEQYFGPGTRLTVT.

The gene calls are TRBV6-5 and TRBJ2-2; no reliable D call. CDR1 is MNHEY and CDR2 is SVGAGI in the germline V gene. V was shortened by 6 bases and J by 10 bases, with 18 bases between the two germline ends. The length of the CDR3 is 14 residues. The CDR3 nucleotides are TGTGCCAGCAGAGCCAATGAAGGTTGGGTGGAGCTGTTTTTT. This translates into CASRANEGWVELFF.

This clonotype was recorded at least ten times. The chain links TRBV29-1 to TRBJ1-4; D remains ambiguous. The CDR3 loop spans 11 amino acids. The V end lost 4 bases, the J end lost 4 bases, and 4 bases lay between the germline ends. The germline CDR1 and CDR2 sequences are SQVTM and ANQGSEA. The CDR3 reads CSVAINEKLFF. DNA of the CDR3: TGCAGCGTTGCAATTAATGAAAAACTGTTTTTT.